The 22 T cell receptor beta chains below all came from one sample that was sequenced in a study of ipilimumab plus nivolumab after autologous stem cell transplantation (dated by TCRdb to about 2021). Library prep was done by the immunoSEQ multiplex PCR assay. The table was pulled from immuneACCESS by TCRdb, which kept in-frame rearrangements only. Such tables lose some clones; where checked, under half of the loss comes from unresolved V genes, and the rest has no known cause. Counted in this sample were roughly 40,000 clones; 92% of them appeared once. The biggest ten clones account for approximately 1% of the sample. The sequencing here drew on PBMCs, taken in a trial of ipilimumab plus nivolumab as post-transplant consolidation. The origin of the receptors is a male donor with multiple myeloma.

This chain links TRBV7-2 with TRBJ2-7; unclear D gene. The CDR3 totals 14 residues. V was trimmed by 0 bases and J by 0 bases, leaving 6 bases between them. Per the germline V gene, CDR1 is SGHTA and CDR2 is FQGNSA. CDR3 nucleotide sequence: TGTGCCAGCAGCTTAGCTACTGCCTCCTACGAGCAGTACTTC. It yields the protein CASSLATASYEQYF.

CDR3 coding DNA: TGCGCCAGCAGCTTGGAGGGACAGGGGTCCGGAAACACCATATATTTT. Translating it yields CASSLEGQGSGNTIYF. The chain employs TRBV5-1 and TRBJ1-3; 10 bases fit TRBD1. The ends lost 0 bases at V and 4 bases at J; junction bases unmatched: 4. This CDR3 region has 16 residues. CDR1 is SGHRS, CDR2 YFSETQ, per germline.

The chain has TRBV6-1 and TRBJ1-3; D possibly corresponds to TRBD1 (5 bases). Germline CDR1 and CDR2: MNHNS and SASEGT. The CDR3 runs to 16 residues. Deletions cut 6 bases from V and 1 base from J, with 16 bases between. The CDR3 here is CASRESFQGSGNTIYF. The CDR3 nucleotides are TGTGCCAGCAGGGAATCATTTCAGGGTTCTGGAAACACCATATATTTT.

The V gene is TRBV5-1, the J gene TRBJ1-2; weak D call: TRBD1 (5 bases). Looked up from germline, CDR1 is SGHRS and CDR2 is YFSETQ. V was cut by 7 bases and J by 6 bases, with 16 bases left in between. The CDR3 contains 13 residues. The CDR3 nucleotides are TGCGCCAGCCTCGACACCCCGGGGGATGGCTACACCTTC. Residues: CASLDTPGDGYTF.

The CDR3 loop is CASSADRGSNYGYTF. The CDR3 region has the DNA TGTGCCAGCAGTGCCGACAGGGGATCTAACTATGGCTACACCTTC. The chain links TRBV6-4 to TRBJ1-2; 8 nucleotides agree with TRBD1. In germline, CDR1 is MRHNA, CDR2 SNTAGT. This CDR3 comprises 15 residues. Unmatched junction bases numbered 4, after V lost 4 bases and J lost 0 bases.

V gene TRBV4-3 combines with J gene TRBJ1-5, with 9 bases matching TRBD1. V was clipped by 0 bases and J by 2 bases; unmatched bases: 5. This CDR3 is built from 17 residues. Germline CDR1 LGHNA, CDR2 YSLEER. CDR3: CASSQDRWTGGNQPQHF. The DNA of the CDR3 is TGCGCCAGCAGCCAAGATCGATGGACAGGGGGCAATCAGCCCCAGCATTTT.

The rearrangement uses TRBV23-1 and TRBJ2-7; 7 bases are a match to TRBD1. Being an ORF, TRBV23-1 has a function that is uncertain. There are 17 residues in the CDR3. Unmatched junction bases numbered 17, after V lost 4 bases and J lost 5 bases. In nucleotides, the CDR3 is TGCGCCAGCAGTCCATTACAAAAACAGGGGCAACAAGACGAGCAGTACTTC. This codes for CASSPLQKQGQQDEQYF.

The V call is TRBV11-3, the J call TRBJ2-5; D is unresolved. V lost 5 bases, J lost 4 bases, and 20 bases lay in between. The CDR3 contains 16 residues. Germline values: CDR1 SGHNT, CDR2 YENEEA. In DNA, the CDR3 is TGTGCCAGCAGCCCCCGACAAAATCCTGGGTCAGAGACCCAGTACTTC. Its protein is CASSPRQNPGSETQYF.

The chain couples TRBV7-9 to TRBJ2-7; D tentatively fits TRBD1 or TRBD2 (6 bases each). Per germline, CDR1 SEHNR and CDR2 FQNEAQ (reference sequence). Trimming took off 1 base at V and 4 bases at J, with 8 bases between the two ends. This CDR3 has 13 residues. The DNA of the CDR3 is TGTGCCAGCAGCTTAGGAGGGGGGTACGAGCAGTACTTC. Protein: CASSLGGGYEQYF.

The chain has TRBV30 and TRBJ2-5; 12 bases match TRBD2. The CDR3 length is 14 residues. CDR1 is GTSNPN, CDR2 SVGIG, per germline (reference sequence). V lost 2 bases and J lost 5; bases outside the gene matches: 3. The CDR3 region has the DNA TGTGCCTGGAGTCGACTAGCGGGGGCCGAGACCCAGTACTTC. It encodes CAWSRLAGAETQYF.

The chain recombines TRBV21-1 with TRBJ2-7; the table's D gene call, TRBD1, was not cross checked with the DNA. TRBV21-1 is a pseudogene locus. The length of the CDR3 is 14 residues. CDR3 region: CASSPRDREYEQYF. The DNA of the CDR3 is TGTGCCAGCTCCCCCCGGGACAGGGAGTACGAGCAGTACTTC.

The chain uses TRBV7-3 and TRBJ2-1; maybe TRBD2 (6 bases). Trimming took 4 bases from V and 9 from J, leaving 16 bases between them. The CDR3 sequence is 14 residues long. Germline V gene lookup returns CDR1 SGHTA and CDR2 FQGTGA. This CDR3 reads CASSSSPGLTEQFF. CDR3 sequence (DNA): TGTGCCAGCAGCTCCTCCCCGGGACTCACTGAGCAGTTCTTC. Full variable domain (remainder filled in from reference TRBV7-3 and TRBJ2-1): GAGVSQTPSNKVTEKGKYVELRCDPISGHTALYWYRQSLGQGPEFLIYFQGTGAADDSGLPNDRFFAVRPEGSVSTLKIQRTERGDSAVYLCASSSSPGLTEQFFGPGTRLTVL.

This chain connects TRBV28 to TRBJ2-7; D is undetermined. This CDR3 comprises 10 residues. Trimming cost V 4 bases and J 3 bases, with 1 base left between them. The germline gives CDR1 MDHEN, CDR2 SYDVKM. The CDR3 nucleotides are TGTGCCAGCAGTTACTACGAGCAGTACTTC. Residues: CASSYYEQYF.

CDR3 DNA sequence: TGTGCCAGCAGATTTGGACGGGGGAATTCACCCCTCCACTTT. Translation: CASRFGRGNSPLHF. The chain combines TRBV6-5 with TRBJ1-6; weak D call: TRBD1 (5 bases). The CDR3 runs to 14 residues. Germline-derived CDR1 and CDR2 are MNHEY and SVGAGI. V lost 6 bases and J 7 bases, leaving 13 bases between the germline ends.

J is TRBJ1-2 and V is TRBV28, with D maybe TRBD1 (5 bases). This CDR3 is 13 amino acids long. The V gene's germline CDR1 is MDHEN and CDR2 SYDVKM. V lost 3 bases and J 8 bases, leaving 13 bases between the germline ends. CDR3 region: CASSFPGIGGYTF. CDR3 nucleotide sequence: TGTGCCAGCAGTTTTCCAGGGATAGGGGGCTACACCTTC.

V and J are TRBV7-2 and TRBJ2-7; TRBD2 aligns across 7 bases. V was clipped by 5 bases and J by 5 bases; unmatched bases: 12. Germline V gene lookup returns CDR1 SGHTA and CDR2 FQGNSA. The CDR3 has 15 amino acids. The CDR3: CASSPGLGSGHEQYF. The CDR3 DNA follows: TGTGCCAGCAGCCCAGGACTAGGGTCGGGACACGAGCAGTACTTC.

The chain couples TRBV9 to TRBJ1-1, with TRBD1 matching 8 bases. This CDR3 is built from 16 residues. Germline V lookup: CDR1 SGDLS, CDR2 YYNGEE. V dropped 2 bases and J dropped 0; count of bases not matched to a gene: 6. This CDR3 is CASSVTGGPMNTEAFF. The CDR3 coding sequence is TGTGCCAGCAGCGTCACAGGGGGTCCTATGAACACTGAAGCTTTCTTT.

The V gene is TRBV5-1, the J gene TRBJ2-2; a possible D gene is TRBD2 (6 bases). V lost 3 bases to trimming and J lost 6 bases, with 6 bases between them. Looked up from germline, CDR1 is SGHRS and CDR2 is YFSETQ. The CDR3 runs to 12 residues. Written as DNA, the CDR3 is TGCGCCAGCAGCTGGGGGGCCGGGGAGCTGTTTTTT. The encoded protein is CASSWGAGELFF.

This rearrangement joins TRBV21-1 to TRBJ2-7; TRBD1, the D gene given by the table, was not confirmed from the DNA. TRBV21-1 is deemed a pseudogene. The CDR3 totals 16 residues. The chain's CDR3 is CAPHWTGETRLYEQYF. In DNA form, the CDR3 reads TGTGCCCCTCACTGGACAGGGGAAACTCGCCTCTACGAGCAGTACTTC.

CDR3 in amino acids: CASSLWGYEQYF. DNA of the CDR3: TGTGCCAGCAGCTTATGGGGTTACGAGCAGTACTTC. The rearrangement links TRBV7-9 to TRBJ2-7, with unresolved D. Germline lookup yields CDR1 SEHNR and CDR2 FQNEAQ (reference sequence). V was shortened by 2 bases and J by 4 bases, with 6 bases between the two germline ends. The CDR3 consists of 12 residues.

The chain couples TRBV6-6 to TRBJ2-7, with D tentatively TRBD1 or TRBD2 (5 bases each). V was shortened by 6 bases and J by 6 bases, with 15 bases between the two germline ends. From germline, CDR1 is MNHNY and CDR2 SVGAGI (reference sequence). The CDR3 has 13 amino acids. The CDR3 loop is CASSPRGDSEQYF. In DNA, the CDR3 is TGTGCCAGCAGCCCCCGAGGGGATAGCGAGCAGTACTTC.

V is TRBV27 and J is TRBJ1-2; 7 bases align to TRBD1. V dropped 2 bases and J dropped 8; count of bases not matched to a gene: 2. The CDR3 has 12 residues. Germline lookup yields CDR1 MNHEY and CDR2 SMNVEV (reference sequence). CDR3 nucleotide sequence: TGTGCCAGCAGTTTACAGGGGGTCGGCTACACCTTC. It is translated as CASSLQGVGYTF.